A selection of T cell receptor beta chains follows, all from one sample in a study of T-cell memory formation after mild COVID-19. TCRdb reanalysed the 5' RACE reads using MiXCR and keeps one entry per CDR3 protein. The sample has a few hundred thousand distinct CDR3 sequences, about 22% seen once. The sequencing sample was made of PBMCs or a T cell subset sorted from them (not recorded which). The origin of the receptors is an adult woman who had mild COVID-19 (a few samples of this study predate the infection). Cell type and time point are not known. Each CDR3 is given with its conserved first and last residue. D genes are given only for firm matches. Size values are once, few and many counts, or a class for expanded clones, and some rows have none.

j_gene: TRBJ1-1
len: 10
abundance: .
d_gene: .
v_gene: TRBV12-3/TRBV12-4
CDR3aa: CASCGYYPFF
CDR3nt: TGTGCCAGCTGTGGCTATTATCCTTTCTTT

j_gene: TRBJ2-2
len: 13
abundance: few
d_gene: .
v_gene: TRBV20-1
CDR3aa: CSVGGPNTGELFF
CDR3nt: TGCAGTGTAGGGGGGCCTAACACCGGGGAGCTGTTTTTT

j_gene: TRBJ2-3
len: 16
abundance: .
d_gene: TRBD2
v_gene: TRBV5-1
CDR3aa: CASRAGTSQSTDTQYF
CDR3nt: TGCGCCAGCAGGGCCGGGACTAGCCAAAGCACAGATACGCAGTATTTT

j_gene: TRBJ1-2
len: 13
abundance: few
d_gene: TRBD1
v_gene: TRBV12-3/TRBV12-4
CDR3aa: CASSQDRNYGYTF
CDR3nt: TGTGCCAGCAGCCAGGACAGGAATTATGGCTACACCTTC

j_gene: TRBJ2-6
len: 15
abundance: few
d_gene: TRBD1
v_gene: TRBV7-8
CDR3aa: CASSVDRVGANVLTF
CDR3nt: TGTGCCAGCAGCGTAGACAGGGTTGGGGCCAACGTCCTGACTTTC

j_gene: TRBJ2-1
len: 15
abundance: .
d_gene: .
v_gene: TRBV4-2
CDR3aa: CASSQEDLGPSEQFF
CDR3nt: TGTGCCAGCAGCCAAGAGGATTTAGGCCCTAGTGAGCAGTTCTTC

j_gene: TRBJ2-1
len: 15
abundance: many
d_gene: TRBD2
v_gene: TRBV7-9
CDR3aa: CASSSGLAGVGEQFF
CDR3nt: TGTGCCAGCAGCTCTGGACTAGCGGGAGTTGGTGAGCAGTTCTTC

j_gene: TRBJ1-6
len: 16
abundance: .
d_gene: TRBD1
v_gene: TRBV6-2/TRBV6-3
CDR3aa: CASSYTRGTVYSPLHF
CDR3nt: TGTGCCAGCAGTTACACCCGCGGGACAGTATATTCACCCCTCCACTTT

j_gene: TRBJ1-1
len: 16
abundance: few
d_gene: .
v_gene: TRBV7-6
CDR3aa: CASSLIQGDGYTEAFF
CDR3nt: TGTGCCAGCAGCCTGATACAGGGAGATGGGTACACTGAAGCTTTCTTT

j_gene: TRBJ2-7
len: 13
abundance: few
d_gene: .
v_gene: TRBV3-1
CDR3aa: CASSGPWSHEQYF
CDR3nt: TGTGCCAGCAGTGGGCCTTGGTCCCACGAGCAGTACTTC

j_gene: TRBJ2-7
len: 14
abundance: .
d_gene: TRBD1
v_gene: TRBV6-5
CDR3aa: CASSQDRGLNEQYF
CDR3nt: TGTGCCAGCAGCCAGGACAGGGGGCTTAACGAGCAGTACTTC

j_gene: TRBJ2-5
len: 15
abundance: .
d_gene: .
v_gene: TRBV19
CDR3aa: CAVVISSAAGETQYF
CDR3nt: TGTGCCGTAGTCATATCTAGCGCGGCGGGAGAGACCCAGTACTTC

j_gene: TRBJ1-1
len: 13
abundance: few
d_gene: .
v_gene: TRBV7-9
CDR3aa: CASSGGRSIMTFF
CDR3nt: TGTGCCAGCTCGGGGGGGCGGAGTATTATGACTTTCTTT

j_gene: TRBJ2-5
len: 15
abundance: few
d_gene: .
v_gene: TRBV12-3/TRBV12-4
CDR3aa: CASSRDGKTQETQYF
CDR3nt: TGTGCCAGCAGCCGGGACGGAAAAACACAAGAGACCCAGTACTTC

j_gene: TRBJ2-5
len: 13
abundance: few
d_gene: .
v_gene: TRBV23-1
CDR3aa: CASSPDKAETQYF
CDR3nt: TGCGCCAGCAGTCCCGACAAGGCAGAGACCCAGTACTTC

j_gene: TRBJ2-7
len: 14
abundance: .
d_gene: .
v_gene: TRBV6-5
CDR3aa: CASSPGLSAYEQYF
CDR3nt: TGTGCCAGCAGTCCCGGACTTTCTGCCTACGAGCAGTACTTC